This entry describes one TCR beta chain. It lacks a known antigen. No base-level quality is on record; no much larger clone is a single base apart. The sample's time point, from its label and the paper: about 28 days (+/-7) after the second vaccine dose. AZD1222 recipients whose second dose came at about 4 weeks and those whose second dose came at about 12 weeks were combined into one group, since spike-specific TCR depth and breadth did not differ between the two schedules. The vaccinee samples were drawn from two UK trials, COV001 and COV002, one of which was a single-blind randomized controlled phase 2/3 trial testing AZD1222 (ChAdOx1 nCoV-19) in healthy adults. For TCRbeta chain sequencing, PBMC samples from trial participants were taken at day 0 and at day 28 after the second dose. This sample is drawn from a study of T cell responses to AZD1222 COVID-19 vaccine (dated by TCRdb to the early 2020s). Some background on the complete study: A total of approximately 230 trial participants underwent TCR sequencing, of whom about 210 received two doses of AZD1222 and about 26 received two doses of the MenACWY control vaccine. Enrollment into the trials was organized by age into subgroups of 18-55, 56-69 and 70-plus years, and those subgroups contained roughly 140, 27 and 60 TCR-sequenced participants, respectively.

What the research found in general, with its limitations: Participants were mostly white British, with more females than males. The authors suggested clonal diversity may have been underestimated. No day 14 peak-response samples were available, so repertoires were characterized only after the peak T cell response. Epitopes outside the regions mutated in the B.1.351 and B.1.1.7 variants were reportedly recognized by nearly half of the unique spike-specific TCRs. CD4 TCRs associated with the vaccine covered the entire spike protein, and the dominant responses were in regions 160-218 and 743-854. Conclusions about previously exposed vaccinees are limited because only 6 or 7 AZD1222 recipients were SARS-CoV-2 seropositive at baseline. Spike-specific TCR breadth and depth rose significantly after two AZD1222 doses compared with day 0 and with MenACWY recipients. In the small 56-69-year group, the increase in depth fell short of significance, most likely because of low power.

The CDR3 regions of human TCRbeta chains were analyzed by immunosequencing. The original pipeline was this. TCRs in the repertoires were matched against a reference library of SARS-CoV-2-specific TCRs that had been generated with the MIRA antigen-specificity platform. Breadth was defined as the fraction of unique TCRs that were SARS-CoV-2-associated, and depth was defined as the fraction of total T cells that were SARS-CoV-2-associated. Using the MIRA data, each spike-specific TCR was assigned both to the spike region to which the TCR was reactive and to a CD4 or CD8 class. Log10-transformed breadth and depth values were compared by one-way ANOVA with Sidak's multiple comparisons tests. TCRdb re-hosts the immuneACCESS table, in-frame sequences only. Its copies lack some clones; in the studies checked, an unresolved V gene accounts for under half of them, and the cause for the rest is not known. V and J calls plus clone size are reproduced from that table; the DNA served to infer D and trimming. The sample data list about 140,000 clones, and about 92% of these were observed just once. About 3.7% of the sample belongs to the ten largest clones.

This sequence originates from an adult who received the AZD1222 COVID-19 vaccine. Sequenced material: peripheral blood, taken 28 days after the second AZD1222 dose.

The CDR3 reads CASSLEVTGGYFYGYTF. The base sequence is TGTGCCAGCAGCTTAGAAGTGACAGGGGGCTATTTCTATGGCTACACCTTC. The chain is encoded by TRBV7-2 joined to TRBJ1-2, with 10 bases matching TRBD1. The germline V gene sets CDR1 to SGHTA and CDR2 to FQGNSA. From the cysteine up to the phenylalanine, the CDR3 has a length of 17 residues. Just the 51-base CDR3 DNA is kept, in frame starting at base 1. Trimming takes 1 base off V and 4 bases off J; junction bases not matched to a gene: 9.